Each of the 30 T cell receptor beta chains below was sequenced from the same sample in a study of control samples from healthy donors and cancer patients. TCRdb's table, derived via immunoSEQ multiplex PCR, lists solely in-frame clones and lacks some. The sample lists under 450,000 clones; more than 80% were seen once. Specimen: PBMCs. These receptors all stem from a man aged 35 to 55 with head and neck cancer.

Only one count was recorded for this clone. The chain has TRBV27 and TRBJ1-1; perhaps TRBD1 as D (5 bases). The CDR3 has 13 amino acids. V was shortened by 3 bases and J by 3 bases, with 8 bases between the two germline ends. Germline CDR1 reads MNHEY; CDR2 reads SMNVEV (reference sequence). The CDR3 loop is CASSLGPDTEAFF. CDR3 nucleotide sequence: TGTGCCAGCAGTTTGGGACCAGACACTGAAGCTTTCTTT.

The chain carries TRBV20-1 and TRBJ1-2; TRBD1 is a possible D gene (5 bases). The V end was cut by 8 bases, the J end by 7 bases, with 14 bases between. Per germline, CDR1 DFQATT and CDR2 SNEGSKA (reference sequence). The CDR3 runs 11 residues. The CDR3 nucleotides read TGCAGTACGCAGGGATTTGTTGGCTACACCTTC. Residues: CSTQGFVGYTF.

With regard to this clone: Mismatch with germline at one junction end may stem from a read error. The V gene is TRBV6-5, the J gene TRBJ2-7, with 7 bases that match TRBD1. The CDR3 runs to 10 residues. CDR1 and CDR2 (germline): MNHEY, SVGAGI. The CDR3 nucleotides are TGTGCCAGAAGGAGCGAGACAGGGTTCTTC. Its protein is CARRSETGFF.

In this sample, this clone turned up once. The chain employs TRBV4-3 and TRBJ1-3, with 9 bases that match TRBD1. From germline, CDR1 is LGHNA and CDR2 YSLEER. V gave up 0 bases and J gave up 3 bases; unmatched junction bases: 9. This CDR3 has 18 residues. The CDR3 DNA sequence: TGCGCCAGCAGCCAAGACGGACAGGGGAGGTTTAGTGGAAACACCATATATTTT. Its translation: CASSQDGQGRFSGNTIYF.

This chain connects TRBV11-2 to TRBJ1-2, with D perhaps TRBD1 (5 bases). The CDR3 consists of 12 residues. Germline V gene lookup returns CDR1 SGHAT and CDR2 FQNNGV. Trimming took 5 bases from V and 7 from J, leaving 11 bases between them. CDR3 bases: TGTGCCAGCAGCGAGGGGACTAGTGGCTACACCTTC. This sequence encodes CASSEGTSGYTF.

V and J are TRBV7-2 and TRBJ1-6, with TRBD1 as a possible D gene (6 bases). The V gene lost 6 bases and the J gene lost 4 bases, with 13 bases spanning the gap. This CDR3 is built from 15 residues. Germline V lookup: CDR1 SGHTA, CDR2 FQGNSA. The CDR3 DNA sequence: TGTGCCAGCAGAGGACAGAGGGGGTATAATTCACCCCTCCACTTT. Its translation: CASRGQRGYNSPLHF.

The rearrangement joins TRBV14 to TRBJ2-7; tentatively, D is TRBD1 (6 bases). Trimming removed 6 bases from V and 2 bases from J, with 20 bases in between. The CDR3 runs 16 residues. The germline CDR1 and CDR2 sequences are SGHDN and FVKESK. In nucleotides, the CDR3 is TGTGCCAGCAGTCGATTACCGGGACAAGGACCCTACGAGCAGTACTTC. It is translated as CASSRLPGQGPYEQYF.

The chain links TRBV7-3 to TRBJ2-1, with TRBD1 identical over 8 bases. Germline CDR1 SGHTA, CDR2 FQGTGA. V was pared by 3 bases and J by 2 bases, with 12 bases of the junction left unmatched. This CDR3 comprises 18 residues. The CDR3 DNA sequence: TGTGCCAGCAGCTTGTGGCCCCGACAGGGGAACGCCTACAATGAGCAGTTCTTC. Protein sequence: CASSLWPRQGNAYNEQFF.

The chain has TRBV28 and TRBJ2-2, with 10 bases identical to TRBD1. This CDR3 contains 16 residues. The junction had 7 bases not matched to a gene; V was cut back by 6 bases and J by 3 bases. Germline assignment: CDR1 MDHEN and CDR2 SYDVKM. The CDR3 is CASSFGGTGDTGELFF. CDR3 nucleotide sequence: TGTGCCAGCAGCTTCGGGGGGACAGGGGACACCGGGGAGCTGTTTTTT.

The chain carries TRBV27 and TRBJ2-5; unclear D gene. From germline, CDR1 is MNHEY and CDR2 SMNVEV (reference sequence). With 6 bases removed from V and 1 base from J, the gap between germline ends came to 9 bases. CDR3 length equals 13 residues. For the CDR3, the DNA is TGTGCCAGCAGAACACATATCCAAGAGACCCAGTACTTC. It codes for CASRTHIQETQYF.

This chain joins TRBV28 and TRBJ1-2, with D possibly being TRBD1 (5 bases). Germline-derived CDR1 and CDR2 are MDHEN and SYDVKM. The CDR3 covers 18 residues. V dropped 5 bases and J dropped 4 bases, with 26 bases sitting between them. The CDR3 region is CASSLIGGGDLGAYGYTF. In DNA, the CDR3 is TGTGCCAGCAGTCTAATTGGCGGGGGGGACCTCGGCGCCTATGGCTACACCTTC.

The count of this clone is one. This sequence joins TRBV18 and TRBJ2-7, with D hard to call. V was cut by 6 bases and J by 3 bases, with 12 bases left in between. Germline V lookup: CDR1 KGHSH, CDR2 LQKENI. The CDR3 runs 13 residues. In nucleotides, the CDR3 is TGTGCCAGCTCTCGCGACGGAAGCTACGAGCAGTACTTC. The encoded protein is CASSRDGSYEQYF.

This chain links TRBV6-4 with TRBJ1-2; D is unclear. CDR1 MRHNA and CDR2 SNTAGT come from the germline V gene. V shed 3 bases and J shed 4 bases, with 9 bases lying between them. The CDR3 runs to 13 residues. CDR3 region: CASSEEGSYGYTF. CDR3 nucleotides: TGTGCCAGCAGTGAGGAGGGAAGCTATGGCTACACCTTC.

The CDR3 DNA follows: TGTGCCAGCAGCTTAGTGGGACTAGCGGGAGGGCGGGTCACAGATACGCAGTATTTT. It translates to CASSLVGLAGGRVTDTQYF. The rearrangement links TRBV11-2 to TRBJ2-3; 16 bases are shared with TRBD2. The trim removed 1 base at V and 2 bases at J, leaving 6 bases unmatched. CDR1 SGHAT and CDR2 FQNNGV come from the germline V gene. The CDR3 consists of 19 residues.

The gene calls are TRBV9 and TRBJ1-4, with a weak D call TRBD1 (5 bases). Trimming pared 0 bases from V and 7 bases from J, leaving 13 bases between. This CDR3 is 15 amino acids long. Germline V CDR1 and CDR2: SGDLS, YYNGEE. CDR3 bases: TGTGCCAGCAGCGTAGCGGGCCAGGGACGTGAAAAACTGTTTTTT. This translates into CASSVAGQGREKLFF.

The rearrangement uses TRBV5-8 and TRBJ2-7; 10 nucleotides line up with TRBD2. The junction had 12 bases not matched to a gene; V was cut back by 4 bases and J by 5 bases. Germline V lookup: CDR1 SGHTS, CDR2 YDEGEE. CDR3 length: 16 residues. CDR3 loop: CASSQWELAGADEQYF. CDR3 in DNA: TGTGCCAGCAGCCAGTGGGAGCTAGCGGGAGCCGACGAGCAGTACTTC.

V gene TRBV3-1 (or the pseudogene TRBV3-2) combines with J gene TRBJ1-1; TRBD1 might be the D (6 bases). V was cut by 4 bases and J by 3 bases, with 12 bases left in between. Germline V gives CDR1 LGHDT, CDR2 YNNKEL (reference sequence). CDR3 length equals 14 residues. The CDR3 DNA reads TGTGCCAGCAGCCGGGGGCAGGTTTACACTGAAGCTTTCTTT. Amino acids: CASSRGQVYTEAFF.

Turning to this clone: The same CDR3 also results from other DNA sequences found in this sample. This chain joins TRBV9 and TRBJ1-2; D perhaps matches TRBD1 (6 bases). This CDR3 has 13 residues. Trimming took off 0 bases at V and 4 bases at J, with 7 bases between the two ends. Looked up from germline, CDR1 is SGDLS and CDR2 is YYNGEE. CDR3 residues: CASSVEQGYGYTF. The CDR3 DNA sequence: TGTGCCAGCAGCGTAGAACAGGGCTATGGCTACACCTTC.

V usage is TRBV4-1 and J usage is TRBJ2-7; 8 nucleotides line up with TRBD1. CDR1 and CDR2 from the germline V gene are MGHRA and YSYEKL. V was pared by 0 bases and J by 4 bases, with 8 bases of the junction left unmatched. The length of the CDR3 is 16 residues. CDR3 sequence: CASSQDFGQGYYEQYF. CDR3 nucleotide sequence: TGCGCCAGCAGCCAAGACTTTGGACAGGGATATTACGAGCAGTACTTC.

The CDR3 region is CASSPLTWNQPQHF. The CDR3 nucleotides read TGCGCCAGCAGCCCCTTAACATGGAATCAGCCCCAGCATTTT. V usage is TRBV4-3 and J usage is TRBJ1-5; D not resolved. Germline V gene data show CDR1 as LGHNA and CDR2 as YSLEER. Trimming removed 4 bases from V and 4 bases from J, with 11 bases in between. This CDR3 is built from 14 residues.

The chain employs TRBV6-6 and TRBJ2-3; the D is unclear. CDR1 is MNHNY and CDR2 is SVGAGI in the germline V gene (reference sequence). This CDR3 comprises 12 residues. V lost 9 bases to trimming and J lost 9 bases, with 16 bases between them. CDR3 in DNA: TGTGCCAGTCACGTGGGTCCCCGCACGCAGTATTTT. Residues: CASHVGPRTQYF.

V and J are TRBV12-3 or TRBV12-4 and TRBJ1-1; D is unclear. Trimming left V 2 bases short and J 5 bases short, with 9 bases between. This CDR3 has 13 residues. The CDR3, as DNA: TGTGCCAGCAGTTTATCCCTCGGGACTGAAGCTTTCTTT. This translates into CASSLSLGTEAFF.

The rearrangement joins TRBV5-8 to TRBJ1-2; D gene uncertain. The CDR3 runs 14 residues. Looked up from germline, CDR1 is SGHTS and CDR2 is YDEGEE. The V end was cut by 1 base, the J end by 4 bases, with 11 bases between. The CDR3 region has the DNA TGTGCCAGCAGCTTGCGGGTAGCGGTCTATGGCTACACCTTC. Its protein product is CASSLRVAVYGYTF.

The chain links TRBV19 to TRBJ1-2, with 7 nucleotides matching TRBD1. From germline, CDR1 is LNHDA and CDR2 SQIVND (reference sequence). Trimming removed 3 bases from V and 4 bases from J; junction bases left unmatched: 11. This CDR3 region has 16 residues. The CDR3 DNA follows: TGTGCCAGTAGTATTCAGCCAGGGGGTCGTTTCTATGGCTACACCTTC. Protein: CASSIQPGGRFYGYTF.

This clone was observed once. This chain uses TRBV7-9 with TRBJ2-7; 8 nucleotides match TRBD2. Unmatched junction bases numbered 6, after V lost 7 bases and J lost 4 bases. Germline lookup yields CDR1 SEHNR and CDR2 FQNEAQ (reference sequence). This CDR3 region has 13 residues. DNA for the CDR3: TGTGCCAGCACCCTACCGGGGGGGTACGAGCAGTACTTC. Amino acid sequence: CASTLPGGYEQYF.

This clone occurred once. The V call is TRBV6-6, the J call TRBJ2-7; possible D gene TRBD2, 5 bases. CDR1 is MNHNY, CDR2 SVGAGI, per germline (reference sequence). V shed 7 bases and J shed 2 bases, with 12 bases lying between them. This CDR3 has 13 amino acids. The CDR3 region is CASTGDETYEQYF. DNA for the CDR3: TGTGCCAGCACCGGGGATGAAACCTACGAGCAGTACTTC.

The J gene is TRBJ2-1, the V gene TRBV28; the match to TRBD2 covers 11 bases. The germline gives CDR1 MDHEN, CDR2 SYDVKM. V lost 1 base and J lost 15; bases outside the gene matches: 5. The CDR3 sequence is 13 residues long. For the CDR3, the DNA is TGTGCCAGCAGTTTATTACTAGCGGGAGTGTTGTTCTTC. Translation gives CASSLLLAGVLFF.

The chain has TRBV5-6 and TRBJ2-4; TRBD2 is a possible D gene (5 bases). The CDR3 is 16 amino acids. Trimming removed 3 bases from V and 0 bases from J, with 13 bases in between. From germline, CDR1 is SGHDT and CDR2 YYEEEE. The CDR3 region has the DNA TGTGCCAGCAGCTGGAGGCCCGCCAGAGCCAAAAACATTCAGTACTTC. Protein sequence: CASSWRPARAKNIQYF.

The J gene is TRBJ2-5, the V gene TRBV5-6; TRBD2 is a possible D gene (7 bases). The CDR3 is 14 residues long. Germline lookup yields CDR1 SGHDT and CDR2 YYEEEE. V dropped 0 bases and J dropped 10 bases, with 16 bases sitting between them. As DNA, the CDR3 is TGTGCCAGCAGCTTGGCGGGGGGCGGCTCACACCAGTACTTC. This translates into CASSLAGGGSHQYF.

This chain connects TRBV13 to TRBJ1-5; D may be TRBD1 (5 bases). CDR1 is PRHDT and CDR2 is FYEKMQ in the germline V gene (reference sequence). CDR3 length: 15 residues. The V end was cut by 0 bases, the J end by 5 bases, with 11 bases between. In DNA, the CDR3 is TGTGCCAGCAGCTTAGGGGGCAGGGCAGATCAGCCCCAGCATTTT. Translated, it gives CASSLGGRADQPQHF. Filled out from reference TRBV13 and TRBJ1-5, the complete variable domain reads AAGVIQSPRHLIKEKRETATLKCYPIPRHDTVYWYQQGPGQDPQFLISFYEKMQSDKGSIPDRFSAQQFSDYHSELNMSSLELGDSALYFCASSLGGRADQPQHFGDGTRLSIL.